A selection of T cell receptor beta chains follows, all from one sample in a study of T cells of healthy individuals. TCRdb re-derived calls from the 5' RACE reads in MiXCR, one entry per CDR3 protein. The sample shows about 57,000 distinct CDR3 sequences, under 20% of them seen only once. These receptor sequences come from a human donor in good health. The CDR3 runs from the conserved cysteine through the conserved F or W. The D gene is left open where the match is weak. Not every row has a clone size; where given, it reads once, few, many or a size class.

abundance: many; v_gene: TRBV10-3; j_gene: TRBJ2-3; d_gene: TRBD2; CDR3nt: TGTGCCATCAGTCGAGCGGGAGAGAGCACAGATACGCAGTATTTT; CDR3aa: CAISRAGESTDTQYF
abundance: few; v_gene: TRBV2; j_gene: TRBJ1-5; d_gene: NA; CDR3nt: TGTGCCAGCAGTGAAGCGTCGGGAGGGGTTTACCAGCCCCAGCATTTT; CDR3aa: CASSEASGGVYQPQHF
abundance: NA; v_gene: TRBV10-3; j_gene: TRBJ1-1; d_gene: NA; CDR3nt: TGTGCCATCAGTGATTCACAAGGGAACACTGAAGCTTTCTTT; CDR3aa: CAISDSQGNTEAFF
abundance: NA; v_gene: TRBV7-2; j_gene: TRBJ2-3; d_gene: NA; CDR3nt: TGTGCCAGCAGCCTCCTGCATCGCGGGGACCTCACAGATACGCAGTATTTT; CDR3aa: CASSLLHRGDLTDTQYF
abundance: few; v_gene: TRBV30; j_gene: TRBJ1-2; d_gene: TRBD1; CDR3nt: TGTGCCTGGAGCCAGACCCGGACAGGGTACGTCTATGGCTACACCTTC; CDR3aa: CAWSQTRTGYVYGYTF
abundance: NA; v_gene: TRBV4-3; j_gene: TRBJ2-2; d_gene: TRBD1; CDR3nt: TGCGCCAGCAGCCTAACAGGGGGCTTGAACGGGGAGCTGTTTTTT; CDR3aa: CASSLTGGLNGELFF
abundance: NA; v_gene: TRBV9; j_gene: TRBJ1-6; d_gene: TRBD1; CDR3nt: TGTGCCAGCAGCCCCCGGACAGGGGTATCCTATAATTCACCCCTCCACTTT; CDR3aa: CASSPRTGVSYNSPLHF
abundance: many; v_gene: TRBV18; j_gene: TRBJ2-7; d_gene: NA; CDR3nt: TGTGCCAGCTCGACCGCCGCGGGGACCTACGAGCAGTACTTC; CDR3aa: CASSTAAGTYEQYF
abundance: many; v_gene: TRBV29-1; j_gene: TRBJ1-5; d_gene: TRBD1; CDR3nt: TGCAGCGTCCGAAACCCGGACAGGGAAAGCAATCAGCCCCAGCATTTT; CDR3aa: CSVRNPDRESNQPQHF
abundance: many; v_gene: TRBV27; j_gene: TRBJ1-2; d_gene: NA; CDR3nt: TGTGCCAGCAGAACGGCGCAGGGACCCTATGGCTACACCTTC; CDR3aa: CASRTAQGPYGYTF
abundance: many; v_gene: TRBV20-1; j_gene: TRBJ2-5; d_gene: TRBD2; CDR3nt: TGCAGTGCTAGAGATGTGACTAGCGGGGAAGAGACCCAGTACTTC; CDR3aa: CSARDVTSGEETQYF
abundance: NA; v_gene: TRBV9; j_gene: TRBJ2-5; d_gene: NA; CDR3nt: TGTGCCAGCAGCGTATCCTCCCAAGAGACCCAGTACTTC; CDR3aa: CASSVSSQETQYF
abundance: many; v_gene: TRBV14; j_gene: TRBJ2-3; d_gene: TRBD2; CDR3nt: TGTGCCAGCAGCCAACTAGCGGGGGGACGCACAGATACGCAGTATTTT; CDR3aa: CASSQLAGGRTDTQYF
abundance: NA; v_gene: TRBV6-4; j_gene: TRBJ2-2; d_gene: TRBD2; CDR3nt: TGTGCCAGCAGTGCCTCGGAGCGGGAGGGCCGGACCGGGGAGCTGTTTTTT; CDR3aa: CASSASEREGRTGELFF
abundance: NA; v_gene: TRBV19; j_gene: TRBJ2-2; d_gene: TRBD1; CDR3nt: TGTGCCAGTAGTGCGGACAGGTTTGGCGGGGAGCTGTTTTTT; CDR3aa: CASSADRFGGELFF
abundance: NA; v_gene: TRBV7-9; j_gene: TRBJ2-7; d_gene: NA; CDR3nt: TGTGCCAGCAGCTTAGCAGGGACCTACGAGCAGTACTTC; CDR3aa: CASSLAGTYEQYF
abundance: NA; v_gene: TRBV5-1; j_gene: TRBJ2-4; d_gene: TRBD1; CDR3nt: TGCGCCAGCAGCTTGGTCACCGGGACAGGTTTAGCCAAAAACATTCAGTACTTC; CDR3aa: CASSLVTGTGLAKNIQYF
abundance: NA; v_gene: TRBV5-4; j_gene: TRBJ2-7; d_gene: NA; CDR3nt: TGTGCCAGCAGCTTGGATGGTTCCTACGAGCAGTACTTC; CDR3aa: CASSLDGSYEQYF
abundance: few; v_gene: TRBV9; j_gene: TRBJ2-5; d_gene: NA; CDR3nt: TGTGCCAGCAGCCCCACCCCGGCGATTCAAGAGACCCAGTACTTC; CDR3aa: CASSPTPAIQETQYF
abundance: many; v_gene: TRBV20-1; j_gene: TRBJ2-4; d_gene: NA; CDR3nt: TGCAGTGCTAGAGATCACAACGGATTAGACATTCAGTACTTC; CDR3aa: CSARDHNGLDIQYF
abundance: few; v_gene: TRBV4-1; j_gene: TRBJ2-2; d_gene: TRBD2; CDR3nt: TGCGCCAGCAGCTCAGTGGCGGGAGATACCACCGGGGAGCTGTTTTTT; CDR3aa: CASSSVAGDTTGELFF
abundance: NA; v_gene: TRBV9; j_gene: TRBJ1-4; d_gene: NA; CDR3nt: TGTGCCAGCAGCGTGGGGCCTTTACAGGAAAAACTGTTTTTT; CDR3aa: CASSVGPLQEKLFF
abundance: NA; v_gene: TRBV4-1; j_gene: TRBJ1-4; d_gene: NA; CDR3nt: TGCGCCAGCGCTGGCCTCTCCGCCCGCAAGGATAATGAAAAACTGTTTTTT; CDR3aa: CASAGLSARKDNEKLFF
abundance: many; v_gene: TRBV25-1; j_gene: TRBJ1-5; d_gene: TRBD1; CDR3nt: TGTGCCAGCAGTGATCGGACAGGGGATCAGCCCCAGCATTTT; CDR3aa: CASSDRTGDQPQHF
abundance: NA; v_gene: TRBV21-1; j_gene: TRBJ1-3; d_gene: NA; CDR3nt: TGTGCGAGGAGGTTGACAGGGAACTCTGGAAACACCATATATTTT; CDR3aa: CARRLTGNSGNTIYF
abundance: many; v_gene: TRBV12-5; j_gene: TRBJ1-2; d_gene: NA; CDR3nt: TGTGCTAGTGGTTTGCCTCTTCAGGACTATGGCTACACCTTC; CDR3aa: CASGLPLQDYGYTF
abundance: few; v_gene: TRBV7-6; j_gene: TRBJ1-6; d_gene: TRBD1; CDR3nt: TGTGCCAGCAGCCCGACAGGGGGTTATTCACCCCTCCACTTT; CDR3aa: CASSPTGGYSPLHF
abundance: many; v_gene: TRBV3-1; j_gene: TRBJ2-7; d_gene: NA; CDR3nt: TGTGCCAGCAGCCAAGTTATGGGGTCAGTCTACGAGCAGTACTTC; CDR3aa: CASSQVMGSVYEQYF
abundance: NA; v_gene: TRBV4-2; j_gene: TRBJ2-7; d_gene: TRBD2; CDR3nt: TGTGCCAGCAGCCCAAGGTCAAGCGGGGCTCACGAGCAGTACTTC; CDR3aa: CASSPRSSGAHEQYF
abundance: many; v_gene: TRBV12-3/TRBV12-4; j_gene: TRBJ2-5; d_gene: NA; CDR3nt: TGTGCCAGCACCTCAACCGCGCCGACTGGCGAGACCCAGTACTTC; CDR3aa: CASTSTAPTGETQYF
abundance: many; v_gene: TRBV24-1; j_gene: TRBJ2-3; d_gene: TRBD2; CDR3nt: TGTGCCACCAGTGCCCGACTAGCGGGCACAGATACGCAGTATTTT; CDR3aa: CATSARLAGTDTQYF
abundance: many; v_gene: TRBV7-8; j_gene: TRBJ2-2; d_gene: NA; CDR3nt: TGTGCCAGCAGCTTCGCTCCGACCAACACCGGGGAGCTGTTTTTT; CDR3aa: CASSFAPTNTGELFF
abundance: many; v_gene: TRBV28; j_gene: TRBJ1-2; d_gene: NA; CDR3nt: TGTGCCAGCAGTTTCGGCGGGTATGGCTACACCTTC; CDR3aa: CASSFGGYGYTF
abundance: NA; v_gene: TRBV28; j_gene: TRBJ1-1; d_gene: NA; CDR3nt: TGTGCCAGTCGGAGAGGGGTCGCAAACACTGAAGCTTTCTTT; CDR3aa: CASRRGVANTEAFF
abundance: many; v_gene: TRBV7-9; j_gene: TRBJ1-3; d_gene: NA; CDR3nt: TGTGCCAGCAGCCAAACCTCGGGACGGCAATATTTT; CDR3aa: CASSQTSGRQYF
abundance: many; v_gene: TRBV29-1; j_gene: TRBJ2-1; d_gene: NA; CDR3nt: TGCAGCGTTGATGCTTTCGGGAGAGGGTGGCATGAGCAGTTCTTC; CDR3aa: CSVDAFGRGWHEQFF
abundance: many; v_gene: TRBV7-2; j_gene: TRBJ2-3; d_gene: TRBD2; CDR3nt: TGTGCCAGCAGCGAATACGGGACTAGCGGGGCAGATACGCAGTATTTT; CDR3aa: CASSEYGTSGADTQYF
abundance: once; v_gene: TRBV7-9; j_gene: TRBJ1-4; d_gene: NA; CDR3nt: TGTGCCAGCAGCTACGACACTATGGGCAATGAAAAACTGTTTTTT; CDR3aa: CASSYDTMGNEKLFF
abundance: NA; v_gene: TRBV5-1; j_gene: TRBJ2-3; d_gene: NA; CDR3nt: TGCGCCAGCAGCTTGGTGGGGGCCGGAACAGATACGCAGTATTTT; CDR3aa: CASSLVGAGTDTQYF
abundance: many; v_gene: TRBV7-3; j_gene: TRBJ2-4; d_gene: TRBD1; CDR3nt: TGTGCCAGCAGCTTAACGGGACAGGGGGCGCGTAACATTCAGTACTTC; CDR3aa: CASSLTGQGARNIQYF
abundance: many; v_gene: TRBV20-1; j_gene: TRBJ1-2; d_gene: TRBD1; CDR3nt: TGCAGTGCTAGAGTATCGGACAGGATCGGTGGCTACACCTTC; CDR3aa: CSARVSDRIGGYTF
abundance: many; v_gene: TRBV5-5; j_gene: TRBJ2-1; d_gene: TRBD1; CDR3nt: TGTGCCAGCAGCTATCCGGGACAGGGGGCGCATGCCTCCTACAATGAGCAGTTCTTC; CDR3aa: CASSYPGQGAHASYNEQFF
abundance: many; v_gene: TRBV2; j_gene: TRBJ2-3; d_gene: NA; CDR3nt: TGTGCCAGCAGTGAAATGGGGGGCCCCGGTCGAGATACGCAGTATTTT; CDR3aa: CASSEMGGPGRDTQYF
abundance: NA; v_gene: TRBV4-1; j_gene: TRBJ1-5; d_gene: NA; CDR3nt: TGCGCCAGCAGCCAAGTGGGGAAAGGAGATAAAAGACAGCCCCAGCATTTT; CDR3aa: CASSQVGKGDKRQPQHF
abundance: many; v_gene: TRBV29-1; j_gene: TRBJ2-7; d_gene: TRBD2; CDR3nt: TGCAGCGTTGAATCCGGGAGGGAATCGGACGAGCAGTACTTC; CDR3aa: CSVESGRESDEQYF
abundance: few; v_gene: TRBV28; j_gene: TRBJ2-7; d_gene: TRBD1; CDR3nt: TGTGCCAGCAGTTCCCCAGGGACAGGGGGCCGAGAGCAGTACTTC; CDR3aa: CASSSPGTGGREQYF
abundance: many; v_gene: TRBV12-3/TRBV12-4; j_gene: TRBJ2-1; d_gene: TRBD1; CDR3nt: TGTGCCAGCAGTCCGGATATTTGGACAGGGGGAAATGAGCAGTTCTTC; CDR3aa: CASSPDIWTGGNEQFF
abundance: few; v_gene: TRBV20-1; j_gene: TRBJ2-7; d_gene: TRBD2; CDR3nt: TGCAGTGCTAGAACTAGCGGGGGCTCGTACGAGCAGTACTTC; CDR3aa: CSARTSGGSYEQYF
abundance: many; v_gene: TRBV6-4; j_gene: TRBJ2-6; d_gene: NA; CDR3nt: TGTGCCAGCAGTGACGGACACTCTGGGGCCAACGTCCTGACTTTC; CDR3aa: CASSDGHSGANVLTF
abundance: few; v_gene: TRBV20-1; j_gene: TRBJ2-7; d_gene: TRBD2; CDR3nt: TGCAGTGCTACCCTACCTAGCGGGAGACTCTCCCCCTCCTACGAGCAGTACTTC; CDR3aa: CSATLPSGRLSPSYEQYF
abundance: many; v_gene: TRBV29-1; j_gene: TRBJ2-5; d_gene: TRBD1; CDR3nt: TGCAGCGTCCAGACAGGGAAGGCAGAGACCCAGTACTTC; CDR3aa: CSVQTGKAETQYF
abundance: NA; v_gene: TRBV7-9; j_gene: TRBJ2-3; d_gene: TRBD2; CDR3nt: TGTGCCAGCAGCCTTACTAGCGGGGGTAGAGATACGCAGTATTTT; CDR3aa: CASSLTSGGRDTQYF
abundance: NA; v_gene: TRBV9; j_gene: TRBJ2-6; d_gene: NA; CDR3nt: TGTGCCAGCAGCGTAGTGGGGGGAAGCTCTGGGGCCAACGTCCTGACTTTC; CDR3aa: CASSVVGGSSGANVLTF
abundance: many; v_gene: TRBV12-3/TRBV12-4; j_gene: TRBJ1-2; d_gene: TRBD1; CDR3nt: TGTGCCAGCAGTTTGGACAGGATGGGTGGCTACACCTTC; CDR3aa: CASSLDRMGGYTF